The entry below gives a single T cell receptor beta chain sequence along with its context. The antigen remains unidentified. This sample is part of a study of OX40 agonist ivuxolimab in advanced cancers. Study as a whole: Those enrolled were 82.7% male, with a mean age of about 66 years and ages from 23 to 79. The eligibility criteria allowed prior anti-PD-1, anti-PD-L1 or anti-CTLA-4 therapy, and 30% to 45% had some.

Study-wide results and caveats: Averaging showed that CD8+ T cells had more expanded clones than CD4+ did. Both blood CD4+ and CD8+ T cells showed clonal growth by week 6 at 0.1 to 3.0 mg/kg.

Sequencing used immunoSEQ multiplex PCR; TCRdb keeps in-frame clones, though not all of them. The sample yields more than 65,000 clones, about 92% seen once. Germline values: CDR1 SGHRS, CDR2 YFSETQ. The CDR3 spans 16 residues. Trimming removed 0 bases at V and 3 bases at J, with 16 bases between. This chain connects TRBV5-1 to TRBJ2-7; possible D gene TRBD1, 6 bases. This sequence was found in an adult with an advanced solid tumor such as melanoma, head and neck, liver or kidney cancer. This material consisted of CD4+ or CD8+ T cells sorted from blood, taken in a trial of the OX40 agonist ivuxolimab. CDR3 bases: TGCGCCAGCAGCTTGGATGGGTTTCAACAGGGCTACGAGCAGTACTTC. This translates into CASSLDGFQQGYEQYF.